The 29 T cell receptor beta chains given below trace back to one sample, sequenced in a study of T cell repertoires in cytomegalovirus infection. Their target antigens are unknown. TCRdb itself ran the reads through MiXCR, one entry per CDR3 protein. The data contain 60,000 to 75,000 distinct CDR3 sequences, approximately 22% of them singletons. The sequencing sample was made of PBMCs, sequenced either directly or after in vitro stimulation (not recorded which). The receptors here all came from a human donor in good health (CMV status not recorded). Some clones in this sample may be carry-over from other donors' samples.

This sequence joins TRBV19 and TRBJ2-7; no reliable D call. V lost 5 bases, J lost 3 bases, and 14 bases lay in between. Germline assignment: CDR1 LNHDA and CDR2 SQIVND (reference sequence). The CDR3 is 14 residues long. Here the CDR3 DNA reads TGTGCCAGTAGTCCTGCCCACCCAGACTACGAGCAGTACTTC. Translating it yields CASSPAHPDYEQYF.

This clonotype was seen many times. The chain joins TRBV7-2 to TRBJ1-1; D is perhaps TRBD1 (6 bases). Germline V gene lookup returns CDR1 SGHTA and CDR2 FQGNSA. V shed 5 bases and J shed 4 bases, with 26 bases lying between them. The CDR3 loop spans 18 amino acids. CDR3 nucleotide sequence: TGTGCCAGCAGCCAAGGGCTATCTATGGCAGGGGTGGGCACTGAAGCTTTCTTT. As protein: CASSQGLSMAGVGTEAFF.

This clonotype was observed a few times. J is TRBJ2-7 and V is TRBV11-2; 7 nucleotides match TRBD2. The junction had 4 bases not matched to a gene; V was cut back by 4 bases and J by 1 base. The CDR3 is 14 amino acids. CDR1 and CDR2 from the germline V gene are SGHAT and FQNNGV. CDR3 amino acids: CASSSLAGSYEQYV. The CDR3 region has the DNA TGTGCCAGCAGCTCCTTAGCGGGTTCCTACGAGCAGTACGTC.

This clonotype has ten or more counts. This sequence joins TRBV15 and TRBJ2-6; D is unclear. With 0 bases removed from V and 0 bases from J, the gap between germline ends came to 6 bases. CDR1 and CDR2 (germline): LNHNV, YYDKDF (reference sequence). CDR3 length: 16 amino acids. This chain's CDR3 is CATSRDPSSGANVLTF. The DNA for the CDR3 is TGTGCCACCAGCAGAGATCCATCCTCTGGGGCCAACGTCCTGACTTTC.

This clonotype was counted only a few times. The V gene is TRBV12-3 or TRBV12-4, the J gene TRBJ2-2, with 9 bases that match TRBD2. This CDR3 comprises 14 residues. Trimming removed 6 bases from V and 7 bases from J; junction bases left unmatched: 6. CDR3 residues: CASSRTSVRGELFF. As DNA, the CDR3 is TGTGCCAGCAGCCGGACTAGCGTACGCGGGGAGCTGTTTTTT.

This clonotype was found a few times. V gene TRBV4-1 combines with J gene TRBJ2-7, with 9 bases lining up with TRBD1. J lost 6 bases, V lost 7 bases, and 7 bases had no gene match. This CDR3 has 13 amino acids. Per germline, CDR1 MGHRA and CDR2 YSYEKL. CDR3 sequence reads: CASTPMTGGEQYF. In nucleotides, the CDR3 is TGCGCCAGCACGCCGATGACAGGGGGCGAGCAGTACTTC.

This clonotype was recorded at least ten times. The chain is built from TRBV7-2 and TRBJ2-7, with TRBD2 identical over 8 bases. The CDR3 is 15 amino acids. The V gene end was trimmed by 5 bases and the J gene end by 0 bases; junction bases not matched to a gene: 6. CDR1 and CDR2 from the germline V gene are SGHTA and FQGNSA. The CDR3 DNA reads TGTGCCAGCAGCGCTAAGCGGGAGAGCTCCTACGAGCAGTACTTC. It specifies CASSAKRESSYEQYF.

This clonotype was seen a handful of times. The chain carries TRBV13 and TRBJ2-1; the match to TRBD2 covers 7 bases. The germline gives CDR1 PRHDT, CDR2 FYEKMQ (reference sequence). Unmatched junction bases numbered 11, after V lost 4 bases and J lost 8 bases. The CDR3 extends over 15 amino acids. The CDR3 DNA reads TGTGCCAGCAGCTACAGCGGGGACGATAAGGATGAGCAGTTCTTC. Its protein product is CASSYSGDDKDEQFF.

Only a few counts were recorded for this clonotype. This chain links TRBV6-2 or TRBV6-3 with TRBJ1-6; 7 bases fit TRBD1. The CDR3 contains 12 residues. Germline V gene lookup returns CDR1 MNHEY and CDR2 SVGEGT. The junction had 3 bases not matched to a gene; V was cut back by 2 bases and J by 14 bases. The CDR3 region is CASSYKGATLHF. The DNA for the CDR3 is TGTGCCAGCAGTTACAAGGGGGCGACCCTCCACTTT.

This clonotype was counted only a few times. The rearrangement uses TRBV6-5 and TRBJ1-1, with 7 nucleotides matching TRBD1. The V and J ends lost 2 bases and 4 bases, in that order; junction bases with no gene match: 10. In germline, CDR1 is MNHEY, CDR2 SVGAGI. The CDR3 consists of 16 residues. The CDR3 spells CASSYRGPRGSTEAFF. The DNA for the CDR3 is TGTGCCAGCAGTTACAGGGGCCCCAGGGGGAGCACTGAAGCTTTCTTT.

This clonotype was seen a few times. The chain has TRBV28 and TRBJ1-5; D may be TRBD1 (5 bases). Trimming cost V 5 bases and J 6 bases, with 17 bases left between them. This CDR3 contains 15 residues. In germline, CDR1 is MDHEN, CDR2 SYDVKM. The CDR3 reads CASSTPVVGGQPQHF. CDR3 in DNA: TGTGCCAGCAGTACCCCCGTGGTTGGGGGTCAGCCCCAGCATTTT.

CDR3 nucleotide sequence: TGTGCCAGCAGCTTGGCCGAGACCGCTCTTTACAATGAGCAGTTCTTC. This translates into CASSLAETALYNEQFF. The chain combines TRBV5-6 with TRBJ2-1; D unclear. The CDR3 spans 16 residues. Trimming cost V 0 bases and J 4 bases, with 14 bases left between them. Germline loops: CDR1 SGHDT, CDR2 YYEEEE.

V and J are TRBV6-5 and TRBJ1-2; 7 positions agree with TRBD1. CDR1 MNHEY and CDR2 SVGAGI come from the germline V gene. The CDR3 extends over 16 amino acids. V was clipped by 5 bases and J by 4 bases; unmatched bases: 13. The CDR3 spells CASSAWGQTLGYGYTF. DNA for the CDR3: TGTGCCAGCAGTGCATGGGGACAGACCCTGGGCTATGGCTACACCTTC.

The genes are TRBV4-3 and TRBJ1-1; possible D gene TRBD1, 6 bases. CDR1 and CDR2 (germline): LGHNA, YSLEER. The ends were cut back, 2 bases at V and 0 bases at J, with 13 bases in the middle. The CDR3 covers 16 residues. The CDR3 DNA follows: TGCGCCAGCAGCCAATGGCAGGGGAGCATGAACACTGAAGCTTTCTTT. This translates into CASSQWQGSMNTEAFF.

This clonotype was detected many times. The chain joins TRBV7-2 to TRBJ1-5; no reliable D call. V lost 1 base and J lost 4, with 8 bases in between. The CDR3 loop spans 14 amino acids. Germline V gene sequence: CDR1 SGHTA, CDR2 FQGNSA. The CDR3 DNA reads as TGTGCCAGCAGCTTAGTTGGGTTTAATCAGCCCCAGCATTTT. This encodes CASSLVGFNQPQHF.

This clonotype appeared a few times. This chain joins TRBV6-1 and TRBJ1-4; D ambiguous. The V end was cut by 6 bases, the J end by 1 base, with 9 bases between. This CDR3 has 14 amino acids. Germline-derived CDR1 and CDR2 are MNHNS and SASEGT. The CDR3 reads CASREPGTNEKLFF. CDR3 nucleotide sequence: TGTGCCAGCAGAGAACCGGGAACTAATGAAAAACTGTTTTTT.

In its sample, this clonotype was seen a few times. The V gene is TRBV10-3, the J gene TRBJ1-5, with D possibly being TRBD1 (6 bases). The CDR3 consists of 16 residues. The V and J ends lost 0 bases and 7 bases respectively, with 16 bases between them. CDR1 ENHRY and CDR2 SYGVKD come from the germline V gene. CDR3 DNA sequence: TGTGCCATCAGTGAGTCGTCAGGGGCAGTGGGACAGCCCCAGCATTTT. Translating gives CAISESSGAVGQPQHF.

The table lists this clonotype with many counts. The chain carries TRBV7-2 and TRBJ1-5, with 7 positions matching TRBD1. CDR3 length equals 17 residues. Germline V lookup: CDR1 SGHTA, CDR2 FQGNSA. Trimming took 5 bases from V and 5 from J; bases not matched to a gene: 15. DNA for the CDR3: TGTGCCAGCAGCCTAGACAAAGGGGCAGGGGGAGATCAGCCCCAGCATTTT. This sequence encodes CASSLDKGAGGDQPQHF.

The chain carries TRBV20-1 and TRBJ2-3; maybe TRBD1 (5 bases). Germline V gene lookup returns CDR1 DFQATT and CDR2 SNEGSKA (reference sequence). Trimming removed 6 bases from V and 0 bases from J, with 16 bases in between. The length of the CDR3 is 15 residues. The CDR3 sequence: CSAADTAVSTDTQYF. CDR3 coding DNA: TGCAGTGCCGCGGACACAGCAGTAAGCACAGATACGCAGTATTTT.

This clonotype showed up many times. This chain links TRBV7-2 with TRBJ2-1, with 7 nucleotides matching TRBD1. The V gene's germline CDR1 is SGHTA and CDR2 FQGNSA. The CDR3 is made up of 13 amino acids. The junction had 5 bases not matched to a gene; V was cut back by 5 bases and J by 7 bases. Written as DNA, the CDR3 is TGTGCCAGCAGCCTGGGACAGATAAATGAGCAGTTCTTC. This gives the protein CASSLGQINEQFF.

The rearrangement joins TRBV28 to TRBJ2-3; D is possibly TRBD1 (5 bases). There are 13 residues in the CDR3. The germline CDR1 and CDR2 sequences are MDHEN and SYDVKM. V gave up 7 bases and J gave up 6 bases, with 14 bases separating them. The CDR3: CASTPRDLDTQYF. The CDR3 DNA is TGTGCCAGCACCCCCAGGGATTTGGATACGCAGTATTTT.

CDR3 sequence reads: CASSLAAVNTEAFF. In DNA form, the CDR3 reads TGTGCCAGCAGCTTAGCCGCAGTGAACACTGAAGCTTTCTTT. The chain carries TRBV7-9 and TRBJ1-1; no definite D call. Trimming shortened V by 0 bases and J by 0 bases, and 5 bases separated the two germline ends. The germline V gene encodes CDR1 SEHNR and CDR2 FQNEAQ (reference sequence). The CDR3 has 14 residues.

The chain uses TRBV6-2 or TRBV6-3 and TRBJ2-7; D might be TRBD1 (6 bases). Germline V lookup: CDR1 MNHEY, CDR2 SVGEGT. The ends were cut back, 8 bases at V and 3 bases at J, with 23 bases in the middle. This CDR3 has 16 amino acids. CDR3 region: CASLWTALRCVYEQYF. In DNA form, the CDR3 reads TGTGCCAGCCTCTGGACAGCTCTAAGGTGTGTCTACGAGCAGTACTTC.

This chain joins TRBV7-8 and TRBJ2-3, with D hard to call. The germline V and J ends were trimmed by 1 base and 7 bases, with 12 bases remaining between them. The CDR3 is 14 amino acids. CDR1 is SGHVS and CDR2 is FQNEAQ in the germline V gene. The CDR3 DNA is TGTGCCAGCAGCTTAGTACTGCTCGGAAATACGCAGTATTTT. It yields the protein CASSLVLLGNTQYF.

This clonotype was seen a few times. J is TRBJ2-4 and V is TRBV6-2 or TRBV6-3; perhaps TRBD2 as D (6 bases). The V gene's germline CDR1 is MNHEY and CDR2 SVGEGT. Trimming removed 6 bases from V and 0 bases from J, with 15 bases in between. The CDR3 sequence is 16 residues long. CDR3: CASRSIGGLAKNIQYF. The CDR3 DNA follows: TGTGCCAGCAGATCGATAGGAGGGCTAGCCAAAAACATTCAGTACTTC.

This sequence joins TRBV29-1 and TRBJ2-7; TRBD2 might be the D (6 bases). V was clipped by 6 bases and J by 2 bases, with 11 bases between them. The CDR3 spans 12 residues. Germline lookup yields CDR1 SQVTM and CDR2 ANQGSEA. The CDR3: CSVEWGAYEQYF. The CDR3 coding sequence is TGCAGCGTCGAATGGGGGGCCTACGAGCAGTACTTC.

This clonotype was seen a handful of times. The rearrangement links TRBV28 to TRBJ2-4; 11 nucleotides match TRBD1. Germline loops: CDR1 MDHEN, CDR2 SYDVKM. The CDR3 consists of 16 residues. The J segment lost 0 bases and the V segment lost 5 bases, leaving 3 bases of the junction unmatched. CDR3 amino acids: CASSPGTGGAKNIQYF. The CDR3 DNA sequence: TGTGCCAGCAGTCCTGGGACAGGGGGAGCCAAAAACATTCAGTACTTC. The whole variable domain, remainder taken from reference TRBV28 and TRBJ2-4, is DVKVTQSSRYLVKRTGEKVFLECVQDMDHENMFWYRQDPGLGLRLIYFSYDVKMKEKGDIPEGYSVSREKKERFSLILESASTNQTSMYLCASSPGTGGAKNIQYFGAGTRLSVL.

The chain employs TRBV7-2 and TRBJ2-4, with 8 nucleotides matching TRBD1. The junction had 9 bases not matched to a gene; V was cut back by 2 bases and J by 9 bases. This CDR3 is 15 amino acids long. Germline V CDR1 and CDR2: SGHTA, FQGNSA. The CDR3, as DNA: TGTGCCAGCAGCTTACGGGGTCAGGGGGCCTCCATTCAGTACTTC. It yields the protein CASSLRGQGASIQYF.

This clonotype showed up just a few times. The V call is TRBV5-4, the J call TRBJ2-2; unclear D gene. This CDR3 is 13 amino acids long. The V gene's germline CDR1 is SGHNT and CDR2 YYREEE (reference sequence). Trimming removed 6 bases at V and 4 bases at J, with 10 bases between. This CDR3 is CASTSIGTGELFF. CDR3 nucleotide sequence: TGTGCCAGCACCTCCATAGGCACCGGGGAGCTGTTTTTT.